This entry describes one T cell receptor beta chain. Its antigen is undetermined. Healthy Caucasians were all of the donors. Germline CDR1 is DFQATT and CDR2 is SNEGSKA (reference sequence). There are 17 residues in the CDR3. J was trimmed by 0 bases and V by 0 bases; bases with no gene match: 5. This specimen comes from a study of identical twins. Whole-study findings and limits: Out-of-frame sharing of TCR alpha in monozygotic twins was underestimated by models.

Each CDR3 protein is one row after TCRdb ran MiXCR on the 5' RACE reads. The sample yields 400,000 to 650,000 distinct CDR3 sequences, 22% seen once. This sample was also put to use in a study of T cells expressing NK-cell markers. According to that study: There were seven HCMV-seropositive donors and one seronegative donor among the eight sequenced.

The chain recombines TRBV20-1 with TRBJ2-2; 9 positions agree with TRBD2. The sample was CD4+ T cells sorted from blood. The source of this sequence is a woman aged 18-29 years in good health. The CDR3 reads CSARDLAGETNTGELFF. The CDR3 nucleotides are TGCAGTGCTAGAGATTTAGCGGGAGAGACGAACACCGGGGAGCTGTTTTTT.